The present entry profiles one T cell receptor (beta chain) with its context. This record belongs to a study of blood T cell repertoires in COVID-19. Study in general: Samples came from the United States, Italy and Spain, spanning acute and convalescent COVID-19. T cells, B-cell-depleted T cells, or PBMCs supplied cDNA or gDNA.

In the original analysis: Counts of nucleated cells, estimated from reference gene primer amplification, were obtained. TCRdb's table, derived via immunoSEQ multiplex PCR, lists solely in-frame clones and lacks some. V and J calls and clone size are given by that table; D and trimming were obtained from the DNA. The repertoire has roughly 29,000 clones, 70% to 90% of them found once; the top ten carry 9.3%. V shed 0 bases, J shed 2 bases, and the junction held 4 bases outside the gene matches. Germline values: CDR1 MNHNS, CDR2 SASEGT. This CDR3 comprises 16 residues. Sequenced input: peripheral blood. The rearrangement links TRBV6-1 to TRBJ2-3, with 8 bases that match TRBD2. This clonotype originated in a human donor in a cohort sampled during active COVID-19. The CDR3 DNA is TGTGCCAGCAGTGAAGCCGGCGGGGGGACCACAGATACGCAGTATTTT. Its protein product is CASSEAGGGTTDTQYF.